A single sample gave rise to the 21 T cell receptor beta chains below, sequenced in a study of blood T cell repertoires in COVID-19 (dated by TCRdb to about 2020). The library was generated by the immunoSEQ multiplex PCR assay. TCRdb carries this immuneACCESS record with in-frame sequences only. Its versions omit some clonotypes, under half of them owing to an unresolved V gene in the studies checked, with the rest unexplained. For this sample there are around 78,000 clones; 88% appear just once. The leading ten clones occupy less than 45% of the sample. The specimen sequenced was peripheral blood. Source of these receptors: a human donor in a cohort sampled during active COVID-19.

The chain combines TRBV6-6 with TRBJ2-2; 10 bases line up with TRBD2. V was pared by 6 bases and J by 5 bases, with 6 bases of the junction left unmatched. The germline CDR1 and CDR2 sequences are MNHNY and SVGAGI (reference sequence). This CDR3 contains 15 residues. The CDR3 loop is CASSPLAGGTGELFF. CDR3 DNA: TGTGCCAGCAGCCCTTTAGCGGGAGGTACCGGGGAGCTGTTTTTT.

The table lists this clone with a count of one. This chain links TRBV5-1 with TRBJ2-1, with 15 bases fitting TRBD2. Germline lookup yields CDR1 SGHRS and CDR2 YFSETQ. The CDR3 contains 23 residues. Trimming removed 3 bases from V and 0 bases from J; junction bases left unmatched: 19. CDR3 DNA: TGCGCCAGCAGCTCTCCGACTACCCCGGGACTAGCGGGAGGTCCGAGCTCCTACAATGAGCAGTTCTTC. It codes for CASSSPTTPGLAGGPSSYNEQFF.

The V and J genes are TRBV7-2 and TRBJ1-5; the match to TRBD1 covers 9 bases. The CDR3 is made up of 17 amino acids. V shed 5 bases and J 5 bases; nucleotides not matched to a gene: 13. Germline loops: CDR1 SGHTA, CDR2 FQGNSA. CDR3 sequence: CASSARDREGPDQPQHF. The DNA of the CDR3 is TGTGCCAGCAGCGCCCGGGACAGGGAAGGGCCTGATCAGCCCCAGCATTTT.

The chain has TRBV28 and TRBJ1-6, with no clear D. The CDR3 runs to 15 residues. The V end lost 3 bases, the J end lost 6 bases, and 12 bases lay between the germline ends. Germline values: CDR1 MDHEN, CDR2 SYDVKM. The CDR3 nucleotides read TGTGCCAGCAGTTTTCGGAGTCCCAGTAATTCACCCCTCCACTTT. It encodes CASSFRSPSNSPLHF.

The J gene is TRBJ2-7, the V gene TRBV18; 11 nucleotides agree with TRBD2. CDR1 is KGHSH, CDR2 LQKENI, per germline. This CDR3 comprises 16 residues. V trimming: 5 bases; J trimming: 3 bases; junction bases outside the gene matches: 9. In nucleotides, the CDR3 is TGTGCCAGCTCAGCGGGACTAGCGGACTTACGCTACGAGCAGTACTTC. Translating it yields CASSAGLADLRYEQYF.

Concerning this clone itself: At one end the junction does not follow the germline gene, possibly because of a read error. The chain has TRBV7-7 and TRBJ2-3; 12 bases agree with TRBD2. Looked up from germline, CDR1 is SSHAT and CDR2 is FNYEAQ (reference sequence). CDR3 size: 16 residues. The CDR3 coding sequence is TGTGCTAGCAGCCCATCTAGCGGGAGGGGCACAGATACGCAGTATTTT. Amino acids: CASSPSSGRGTDTQYF.

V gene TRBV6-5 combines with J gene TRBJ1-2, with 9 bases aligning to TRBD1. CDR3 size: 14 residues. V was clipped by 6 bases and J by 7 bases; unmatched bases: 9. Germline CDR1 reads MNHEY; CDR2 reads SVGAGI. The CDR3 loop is CASRPAGTGSGYTF. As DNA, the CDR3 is TGTGCCAGCAGGCCCGCCGGGACAGGGAGTGGCTACACCTTC.

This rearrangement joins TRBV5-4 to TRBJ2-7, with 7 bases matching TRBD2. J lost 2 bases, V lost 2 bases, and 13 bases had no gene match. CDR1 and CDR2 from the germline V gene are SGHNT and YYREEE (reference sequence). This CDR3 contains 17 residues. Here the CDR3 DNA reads TGTGCCAGCAGCTTAAGTCTCGGGGCTAGCGGCACCTACGAGCAGTACTTC. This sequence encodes CASSLSLGASGTYEQYF.

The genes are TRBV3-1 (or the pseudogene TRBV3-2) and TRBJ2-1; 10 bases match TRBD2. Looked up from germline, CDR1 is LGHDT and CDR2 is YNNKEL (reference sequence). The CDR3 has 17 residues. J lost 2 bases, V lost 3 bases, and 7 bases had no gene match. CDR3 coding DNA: TGTGCCAGCAGCCAGGGGCTAGCGGGGGCCACCTACAATGAGCAGTTCTTC. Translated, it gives CASSQGLAGATYNEQFF.

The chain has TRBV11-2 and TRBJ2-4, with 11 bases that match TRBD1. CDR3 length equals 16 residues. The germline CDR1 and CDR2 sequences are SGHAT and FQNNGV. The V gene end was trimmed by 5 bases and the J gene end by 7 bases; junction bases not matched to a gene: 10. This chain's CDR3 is CASSNRRDRGKNIQYF. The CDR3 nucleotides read TGTGCCAGCAGCAACCGGCGGGACAGGGGGAAGAACATTCAGTACTTC.

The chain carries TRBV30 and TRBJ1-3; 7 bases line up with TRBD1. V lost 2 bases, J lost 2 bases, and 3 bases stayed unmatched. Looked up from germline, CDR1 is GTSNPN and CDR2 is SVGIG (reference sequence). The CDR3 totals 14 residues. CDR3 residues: CAWSQDRPGNTIYF. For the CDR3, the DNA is TGTGCCTGGAGTCAGGACAGGCCTGGAAACACCATATATTTT.

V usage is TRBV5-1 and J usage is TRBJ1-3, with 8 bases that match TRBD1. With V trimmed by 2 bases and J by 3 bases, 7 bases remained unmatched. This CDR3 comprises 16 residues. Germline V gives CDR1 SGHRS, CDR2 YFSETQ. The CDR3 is CASSLAGGAYGNTIYF. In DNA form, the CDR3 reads TGCGCCAGCAGCTTAGCAGGGGGCGCTTATGGAAACACCATATATTTT.

CDR3 sequence reads: CAGGGSRYEQYF. The DNA for the CDR3 is TGTGCCGGGGGGGGGAGTCGCTACGAGCAGTACTTC. V is TRBV2 and J is TRBJ2-7; 7 positions match TRBD2. The CDR3 runs to 12 residues. V lost 11 bases and J lost 3; bases outside the gene matches: 7. Germline V CDR1 and CDR2: SNHLY, FYNNEI.

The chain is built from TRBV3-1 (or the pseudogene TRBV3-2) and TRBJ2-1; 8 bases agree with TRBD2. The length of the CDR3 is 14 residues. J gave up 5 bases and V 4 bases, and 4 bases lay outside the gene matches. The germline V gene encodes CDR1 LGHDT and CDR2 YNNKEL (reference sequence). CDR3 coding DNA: TGTGCCAGCAGCCCTCTAGCGGGTCACAATGAGCAGTTCTTC. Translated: CASSPLAGHNEQFF.

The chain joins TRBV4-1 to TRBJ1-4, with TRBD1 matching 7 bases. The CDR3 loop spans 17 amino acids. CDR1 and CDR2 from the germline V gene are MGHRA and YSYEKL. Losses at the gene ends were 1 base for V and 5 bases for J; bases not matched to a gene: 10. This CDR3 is CASSQGVTRGQNEKLFF. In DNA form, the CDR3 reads TGCGCCAGCAGCCAAGGCGTCACAAGGGGACAGAATGAAAAACTGTTTTTT.

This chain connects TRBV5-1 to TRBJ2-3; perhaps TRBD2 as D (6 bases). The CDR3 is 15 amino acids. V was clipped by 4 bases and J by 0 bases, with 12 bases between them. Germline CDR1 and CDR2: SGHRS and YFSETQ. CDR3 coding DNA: TGCGCCAGCAGCGATAGCGGCCTCAGCACAGATACGCAGTATTTT. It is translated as CASSDSGLSTDTQYF. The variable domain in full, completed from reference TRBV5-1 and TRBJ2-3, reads KAGVTQTPRYLIKTRGQQVTLSCSPISGHRSVSWYQQTPGQGLQFLFEYFSETQRNKGNFPGRFSGRQFSNSRSEMNVSTLELGDSALYLCASSDSGLSTDTQYFGPGTRLTVL.

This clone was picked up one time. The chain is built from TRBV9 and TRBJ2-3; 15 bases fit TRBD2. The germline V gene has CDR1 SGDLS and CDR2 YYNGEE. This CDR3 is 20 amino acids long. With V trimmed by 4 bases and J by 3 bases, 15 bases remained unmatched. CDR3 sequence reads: CASSPRGLAGGSVGTDTQYF. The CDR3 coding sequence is TGTGCCAGCAGCCCCCGCGGACTAGCGGGAGGGTCTGTGGGAACAGATACGCAGTATTTT.

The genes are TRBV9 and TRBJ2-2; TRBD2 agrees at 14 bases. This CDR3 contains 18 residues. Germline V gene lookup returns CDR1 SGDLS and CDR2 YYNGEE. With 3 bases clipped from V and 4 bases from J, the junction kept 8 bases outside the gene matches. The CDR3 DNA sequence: TGTGCCAGCAGCGGGAGACTAGCGGGGGGGTTTGGCACCGGGGAGCTGTTTTTT. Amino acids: CASSGRLAGGFGTGELFF.

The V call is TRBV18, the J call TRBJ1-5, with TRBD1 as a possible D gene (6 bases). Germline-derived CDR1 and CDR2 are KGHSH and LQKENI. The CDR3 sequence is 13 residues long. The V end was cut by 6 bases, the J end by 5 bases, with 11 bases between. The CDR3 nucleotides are TGTGCCAGCTCTGAACAGGGAGATCAGCCCCAGCATTTT. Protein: CASSEQGDQPQHF. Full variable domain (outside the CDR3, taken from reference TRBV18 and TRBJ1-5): NAGVMQNPRHLVRRRGQEARLRCSPMKGHSHVYWYRQLPEEGLKFMVYLQKENIIDESGMPKERFSAEFPKEGPSILRIQQVVRGDSAAYFCASSEQGDQPQHFGDGTRLSIL.

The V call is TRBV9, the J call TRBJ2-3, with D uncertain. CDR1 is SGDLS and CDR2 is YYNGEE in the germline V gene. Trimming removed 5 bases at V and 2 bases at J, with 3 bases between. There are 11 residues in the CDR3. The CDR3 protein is CASSNTDTQYF. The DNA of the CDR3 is TGTGCCAGCAGTAACACAGATACGCAGTATTTT.

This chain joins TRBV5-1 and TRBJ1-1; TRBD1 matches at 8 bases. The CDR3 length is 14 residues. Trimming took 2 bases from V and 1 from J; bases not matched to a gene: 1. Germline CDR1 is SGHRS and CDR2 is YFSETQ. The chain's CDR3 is CASSFGQGNTEAFF. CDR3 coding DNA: TGCGCCAGCAGCTTCGGACAGGGGAACACTGAAGCTTTCTTT.